The 18 T cell receptor beta chains presented below share a single source sample, sequenced in a study of blood T cell repertoires in COVID-19. The method was immunoSEQ multiplex PCR; TCRdb's version includes in-frame clones alone and lacks a portion of them. Here the sample spans about 250,000 clones, approximately 92% being singletons. Sequenced: peripheral blood. These receptor sequences come from a middle-aged woman who had recovered from COVID-19.

The chain combines TRBV11-3 with TRBJ2-1; D unresolved. V dropped 5 bases and J dropped 9 bases, with 14 bases sitting between them. There are 13 residues in the CDR3. Germline V gene lookup returns CDR1 SGHNT and CDR2 YENEEA. The CDR3 DNA is TGTGCCAGCAGCCCCGCCCCCGACACTGAGCAGTTCTTC. This sequence encodes CASSPAPDTEQFF.

In the case of this clone: It is likely a read error, because the conserved phenylalanine at the end of the CDR3 is missing. No DNA is shown, since the ends of the CDR3 on it are uncertain; the CDR3 is the one TCRdb lists. The chain joins TRBV28 to TRBJ1-2; the table's D gene call, TRBD1, was not cross checked with the DNA. Germline V gives CDR1 MDHEN, CDR2 SYDVKM. The CDR3 length is 11 residues, termini included. CDR3 residues: CASSLGGQPFI.

V and J are TRBV5-6 and TRBJ2-3, with 10 bases aligning to TRBD1. Germline loops: CDR1 SGHDT, CDR2 YYEEEE. This CDR3 is built from 16 residues. The V segment lost 1 base and the J segment 2 bases; nucleotides outside the gene matches: 4. CDR3 loop: CASSLPGQGFTDTQYF. The CDR3 DNA follows: TGTGCCAGCAGCTTGCCGGGACAGGGGTTCACAGATACGCAGTATTTT.

The rearrangement links TRBV29-1 to TRBJ2-7, with TRBD1 matching over 9 bases. With 4 bases clipped from V and 2 bases from J, the junction kept 12 bases outside the gene matches. Germline V lookup: CDR1 SQVTM, CDR2 ANQGSEA. This CDR3 has 16 amino acids. The chain's CDR3 is CSVVKGRDRAAYEQYF. The CDR3 coding sequence is TGCAGCGTTGTTAAAGGTCGGGACAGGGCGGCCTACGAGCAGTACTTC.

The J gene is TRBJ2-5, the V gene TRBV5-1; 11 nucleotides line up with TRBD2. This CDR3 has 16 residues. Losses at the gene ends were 3 bases for V and 2 bases for J; bases not matched to a gene: 6. Germline CDR1 is SGHRS and CDR2 is YFSETQ. The CDR3 sequence is CASSSTSGSFQETQYF. Here the CDR3 DNA reads TGCGCCAGCAGCTCAACTAGCGGGAGCTTTCAAGAGACCCAGTACTTC.

The chain links TRBV21-1 to TRBJ1-3. TRBV21-1 is tagged as a pseudogene. This CDR3 spans 15 amino acids. CDR3 in DNA: TGTGCCAGCAGCAAAGGGAGTAAGGGCGGGAACACCATATATTTT. Residues: CASSKGSKGGNTIYF.

The chain combines TRBV5-4 with TRBJ2-1; possible D gene TRBD2, 7 bases. Germline CDR1 and CDR2: SGHNT and YYREEE (reference sequence). The length of the CDR3 is 15 residues. V was cut by 4 bases and J by 8 bases, with 19 bases left in between. This chain's CDR3 is CASSEGEGIVDEQFF. The CDR3 nucleotides are TGTGCCAGCAGCGAGGGGGAGGGAATCGTCGATGAGCAGTTCTTC.

The chain couples TRBV2 to TRBJ1-1; D is possibly TRBD1 (5 bases). Trimming took off 5 bases at V and 4 bases at J, with 14 bases between the two ends. This CDR3 is 14 amino acids long. Looked up from germline, CDR1 is SNHLY and CDR2 is FYNNEI. The CDR3 is CASSTTGGGTEAFF. The CDR3 coding sequence is TGTGCCAGCAGTACCACGGGCGGGGGCACTGAAGCTTTCTTT.

V gene TRBV11-2 combines with J gene TRBJ2-7; D unresolved. With 0 bases removed from V and 4 bases from J, the gap between germline ends came to 4 bases. The CDR3 covers 12 residues. CDR1 and CDR2 from the germline V gene are SGHAT and FQNNGV. The CDR3 region is CASSLDNYEQYF. The CDR3 DNA reads as TGTGCCAGCAGCTTAGATAATTACGAGCAGTACTTC.

The gene calls are TRBV6-5 and TRBJ2-3; 12 nucleotides line up with TRBD2. CDR3 size: 15 residues. With V trimmed by 10 bases and J by 2 bases, 7 bases remained unmatched. CDR1 and CDR2 (germline): MNHEY, SVGAGI. CDR3 protein: CATSLAGGNTDTQYF. CDR3 DNA sequence: TGTGCCACCTCACTAGCGGGGGGAAACACAGATACGCAGTATTTT.

Only one count was recorded for this clone. This chain uses TRBV7-6 with TRBJ2-2, with D hard to call. This CDR3 is 14 amino acids long. The V end lost 3 bases, the J end lost 8 bases, and 13 bases lay between the germline ends. Germline V gene lookup returns CDR1 SGHVS and CDR2 FNYEAQ. The CDR3 loop is CASSLPLSRGELFF. CDR3 DNA sequence: TGTGCCAGCAGCTTGCCCCTCTCGCGGGGGGAGCTGTTTTTT.

This rearrangement joins TRBV29-1 to TRBJ1-1; 7 nucleotides agree with TRBD1. This CDR3 region has 13 residues. Germline V lookup: CDR1 SQVTM, CDR2 ANQGSEA. V shed 7 bases, J shed 4 bases, and the junction held 9 bases outside the gene matches. The CDR3 region is CSGNRAGGTEAFF. In DNA, the CDR3 is TGCAGCGGCAACAGAGCAGGGGGCACTGAAGCTTTCTTT.

This chain connects TRBV4-1 to TRBJ1-1; D is undetermined. V lost 0 bases and J 1 base, leaving 9 bases between the germline ends. CDR1 is MGHRA, CDR2 YSYEKL, per germline. The CDR3 totals 15 residues. The CDR3 nucleotides read TGCGCCAGCAGCCAAGAAGGGAGCGGGAACACTGAAGCTTTCTTT. Protein product: CASSQEGSGNTEAFF.

There are a few counts of this clone. The rearrangement uses TRBV10-1 and TRBJ2-1; 8 positions match TRBD2. The CDR3 is 14 residues long. J lost 10 bases, V lost 3 bases, and 8 bases had no gene match. From germline, CDR1 is WNHNN and CDR2 SYGVQD (reference sequence). The CDR3 here is CASSDSGGAEEQFF. The CDR3 bases are TGCGCCAGCAGTGACTCCGGGGGGGCTGAAGAGCAGTTCTTC.

J is TRBJ1-1 and V is TRBV4-1; D perhaps matches TRBD1 (6 bases). The germline V gene encodes CDR1 MGHRA and CDR2 YSYEKL. The CDR3 is 15 amino acids. Between the trimmed V and J ends, which lost 3 bases and 8 bases, there was a span of 19 bases. Here the CDR3 DNA reads TGCGCCAGCAGCCACCGAGACCGCTTAAGGGGGGAAGCTTTCTTT. Its translation: CASSHRDRLRGEAFF.

The rearrangement uses TRBV29-1 and TRBJ2-1; TRBD2 is a possible D gene (5 bases). The V and J ends lost 5 bases and 1 base respectively, with 12 bases between them. This CDR3 contains 14 residues. CDR1 is SQVTM and CDR2 is ANQGSEA in the germline V gene. In DNA, the CDR3 is TGCAGCGTTTTTCACACTAGTTCCTACAATGAGCAGTTCTTC. It codes for CSVFHTSSYNEQFF.

Here the CDR3 reads CASSQGNPVYNEQFF. CDR3 coding DNA: TGTGCCAGCAGCCAAGGCAATCCGGTTTACAATGAGCAGTTCTTC. V is TRBV14 and J is TRBJ2-1; no clear D. This CDR3 comprises 15 residues. Deletions cut 1 base from V and 4 bases from J, with 11 bases between. Germline CDR1 and CDR2: SGHDN and FVKESK.

The chain has TRBV18 and TRBJ2-1; 8 bases map to TRBD2. The CDR3 extends over 16 amino acids. Germline V gene sequence: CDR1 KGHSH, CDR2 LQKENI. With V trimmed by 3 bases and J by 3 bases, 7 bases remained unmatched. CDR3 sequence reads: CASSPQGGGNYNEQFF. The CDR3 DNA reads as TGTGCCAGCTCACCCCAGGGCGGGGGGAACTACAATGAGCAGTTCTTC.